A single sample is the source of the 21 T cell receptor beta chains below, sequenced in a study of metastatic and nonmetastatic thyroid tumors. Not a single patient had been given any form of treatment at any point before undergoing thyroid surgery. From the PCR reads, TCRdb re-called clones with MiXCR. In the table there are about 20,000 clones, under 35% of which are singletons. The specimen sequenced was tumor tissue. The source of these receptors is a female donor with papillary thyroid cancer or a benign thyroid nodule (not recorded which). Some clones in this sample may be carry-over from other donors' samples.

The chain carries TRBV30 and TRBJ1-1; no clear D. The germline CDR1 and CDR2 sequences are GTSNPN and SVGIG (reference sequence). The ends were cut back, 4 bases at V and 1 base at J, with 10 bases in the middle. The CDR3 length is 13 residues. The chain's CDR3 is CAWIGLSNTEAFF. CDR3 nucleotides: TGTGCCTGGATTGGCCTTTCGAACACTGAAGCTTTCTTT.

About this clone: A read error may be the cause here, since a much bigger clone is one base away. This rearrangement joins TRBV20-1 to TRBJ2-5, with 10 positions matching TRBD2. V lost 6 bases, J lost 8 bases, and 12 bases stayed unmatched. The length of the CDR3 is 14 residues. Germline CDR1 is DFQATT and CDR2 is SNEGSKA (reference sequence). Here the CDR3 DNA reads TGCAGTGCCACCCTAGCGGGAGCCCGGGATACCCAGTACTTC. The encoded protein is CSATLAGARDTQYF.

This chain links TRBV2 with TRBJ2-6; TRBD2 might be the D (6 bases). Per germline, CDR1 SNHLY and CDR2 FYNNEI. This CDR3 has 16 residues. V shed 8 bases and J shed 4 bases, with 18 bases lying between them. The CDR3 loop reads CASGGESISGANVLTF. CDR3 in DNA: TGTGCCAGCGGCGGGGAGTCGATTTCCGGGGCCAACGTCCTGACTTTC.

In this sample, this clone turned up a few times. The chain combines TRBV19 with TRBJ2-7; the match to TRBD2 covers 8 bases. Germline V gene data show CDR1 as LNHDA and CDR2 as SQIVND (reference sequence). The ends lost 5 bases at V and 3 bases at J; junction bases unmatched: 9. This CDR3 has 15 amino acids. The CDR3 here is CASSLPGLGVYEQYF. In DNA form, the CDR3 reads TGTGCCAGTAGTCTACCGGGACTAGGCGTCTACGAGCAGTACTTC. The full variable domain, completed using reference TRBV19 and TRBJ2-7, is DGGITQSPKYLFRKEGQNVTLSCEQNLNHDAMYWYRQDPGQGLRLIYYSQIVNDFQKGDIAEGYSVSREKKESFPLTVTSAQKNPTAFYLCASSLPGLGVYEQYFGPGTRLTVT.

This clone is medium-sized. V usage is TRBV28 and J usage is TRBJ2-7; D not resolved. This CDR3 contains 12 residues. Per the germline V gene, CDR1 is MDHEN and CDR2 is SYDVKM. V was pared by 3 bases and J by 6 bases, with 9 bases between. In DNA form, the CDR3 reads TGTGCCAGCAGTTTGGCGGTAAGCGAGCAGTACTTC. Amino acid sequence: CASSLAVSEQYF.

Many counts were recorded for this clone. The chain combines TRBV5-1 with TRBJ2-7, with 9 bases that match TRBD2. Germline V gives CDR1 SGHRS, CDR2 YFSETQ. The CDR3 consists of 13 residues. Unmatched junction bases numbered 3, after V lost 5 bases and J lost 3 bases. CDR3 coding DNA: TGCGCCAGCAGTCGTAGCGGGAGCTACGAGCAGTACTTC. This encodes CASSRSGSYEQYF.

This clone came up many times. This chain uses TRBV18 with TRBJ2-5; 10 nucleotides match TRBD1. V lost 4 bases, J lost 5 bases, and 4 bases stayed unmatched. CDR1 KGHSH and CDR2 LQKENI come from the germline V gene. The CDR3 length is 14 residues. The CDR3 DNA reads TGTGCCAGCTCACTCGGGACAGGGGTGGAGACCCAGTACTTC. Translating it yields CASSLGTGVETQYF. Filled out from reference TRBV18 and TRBJ2-5, the complete variable domain reads NAGVMQNPRHLVRRRGQEARLRCSPMKGHSHVYWYRQLPEEGLKFMVYLQKENIIDESGMPKERFSAEFPKEGPSILRIQQVVRGDSAAYFCASSLGTGVETQYFGPGTRLLVL.

This clone was found a few times. In DNA, the CDR3 is TGTGCCAGCAGCTTAGAGTCCCACAGAAGCTATGGCTACACCTTC. Protein product: CASSLESHRSYGYTF. The chain links TRBV7-2 to TRBJ1-2; D remains ambiguous. The germline V gene encodes CDR1 SGHTA and CDR2 FQGNSA. Trimming took off 1 base at V and 4 bases at J, with 13 bases between the two ends. The CDR3 extends over 15 amino acids.

Points on this clone: As the CDR3 is not closed by the conserved phenylalanine or tryptophan, this likely results from a read error. No DNA is shown, since the ends of the CDR3 on it are uncertain; the CDR3 is the one TCRdb lists. The chain carries TRBV18 and TRBJ2-7. CDR1 and CDR2 (germline): KGHSH, LQKENI. The CDR3 comprises 12 residues, both ends counted. This chain's CDR3 is CASSPLGNEQHL.

This clone has ten or more counts. This rearrangement joins TRBV11-1 to TRBJ1-1, with a tentative D call TRBD1 (5 bases). The germline V and J ends were trimmed by 3 bases and 1 base, with 9 bases remaining between them. This CDR3 region has 14 residues. Germline-derived CDR1 and CDR2 are SGHAT and FQDESV (reference sequence). The CDR3 region is CASSLWQGNTEAFF. In DNA form, the CDR3 reads TGTGCCAGCAGCTTGTGGCAGGGGAACACTGAAGCTTTCTTT.

The table lists this clone with a few counts. This sequence joins TRBV6-6 and TRBJ2-7, with 8 nucleotides matching TRBD2. Unmatched junction bases numbered 3, after V lost 2 bases and J lost 0 bases. The CDR3 totals 15 residues. Germline-derived CDR1 and CDR2 are MNHNY and SVGAGI (reference sequence). The CDR3 here is CASSYAGGDSYEQYF. CDR3 DNA: TGTGCCAGCAGTTACGCCGGGGGGGACTCCTACGAGCAGTACTTC.

This clone has at least ten counts. A single base separates this from a much larger clone, so it may be a read error. The rearrangement joins TRBV12-3 or TRBV12-4 to TRBJ2-1; the D is unclear. Trimming left V 4 bases short and J 0 bases short, with 7 bases between. The CDR3 loop spans 14 amino acids. CDR3 nucleotide sequence: TGTGCCAGCAGTTCACAGTGCTCCTACAATGAGCAGTTCTTC. Its translation is CASSSQCSYNEQFF.

Notes on this clone: A read error may account for a junction end that differs from germline. The chain couples TRBV24-1 to TRBJ2-3; 7 nucleotides match TRBD2. The length of the CDR3 is 16 residues. From germline, CDR1 is KGHDR and CDR2 SFDVKD. CDR3 sequence (DNA): TGTTCCACCAGTTCCCCCTCAGCGGGAATCACAGATACGCAGTATTTT. It yields the protein CSTSSPSAGITDTQYF.

This clone ranks as large. This CDR3 is CASSPGLGSEQYF. CDR3 sequence (DNA): TGTGCCAGCAGCCCGGGACTAGGTTCCGAGCAGTACTTC. The chain recombines TRBV7-2 with TRBJ2-7; TRBD2 matches 8 bases. The CDR3 extends over 13 amino acids. Trimming cost V 5 bases and J 6 bases; bases outside gene matches: 6. Germline CDR1 is SGHTA and CDR2 is FQGNSA.

This clone was recorded at least ten times. The chain couples TRBV5-1 to TRBJ2-3; TRBD2 aligns across 8 bases. Germline V gene sequence: CDR1 SGHRS, CDR2 YFSETQ. V shed 7 bases, J shed 0 bases, and the junction held 4 bases outside the gene matches. The CDR3 runs to 14 residues. Written as DNA, the CDR3 is TGCGCCAGCCACCGGGGGGGCAGCACAGATACGCAGTATTTT. Its translation is CASHRGGSTDTQYF.

This clone appeared a few times. V usage is TRBV4-2 and J usage is TRBJ2-3; D remains unclear. The V end lost 1 base, the J end lost 2 bases, and 13 bases lay between the germline ends. The CDR3 totals 16 residues. CDR1 and CDR2 (germline): LGHNA, YNFKEQ. The CDR3 reads CASSQGLRTATDTQYF. The CDR3 DNA sequence: TGTGCCAGCAGCCAAGGCTTACGAACGGCCACAGATACGCAGTATTTT.

This clone was seen at least ten times. The V call is TRBV5-1, the J call TRBJ2-7; tentative D call: TRBD2 (5 bases). Germline values: CDR1 SGHRS, CDR2 YFSETQ. V was clipped by 0 bases and J by 7 bases, with 14 bases between them. The CDR3 sequence is 14 residues long. The CDR3 DNA is TGCGCCAGCAGCTTGGCGGGCGCGCCGGGGGAGCAGTACTTC. It specifies CASSLAGAPGEQYF.

Points on this clone: Relative to the germline gene, one junction end is altered; a read error may explain this. The CDR3 DNA reads as TGTGCTAGCAGTTTTCGGGGAGTGGACAATGAGCAGTTCTTC. Protein: CASSFRGVDNEQFF. The chain uses TRBV12-3 or TRBV12-4 and TRBJ2-1; maybe TRBD2 (5 bases). This CDR3 has 14 amino acids.

In this sample, this clone turned up many times. The chain links TRBV20-1 to TRBJ2-5; 7 bases are shared with TRBD2. The CDR3 runs 16 residues. Germline values: CDR1 DFQATT, CDR2 SNEGSKA (reference sequence). After removal of 3 bases from V and 5 bases from J, the junction contained 15 bases not matched to a gene. CDR3 sequence reads: CSARGLAGAGRETQYF. As DNA, the CDR3 is TGCAGTGCTAGGGGACTTGCGGGAGCGGGTAGGGAGACCCAGTACTTC.

Ten or more counts support this clone. The chain combines TRBV11-3 with TRBJ2-5; TRBD2 is a possible D gene (6 bases). The CDR3 contains 13 residues. V lost 5 bases to trimming and J lost 5 bases, with 12 bases between them. The germline V gene encodes CDR1 SGHNT and CDR2 YENEEA. The CDR3 nucleotides are TGTGCCAGCAGCCCCCGACTAGGGGAGACCCAGTACTTC. It encodes CASSPRLGETQYF.

This clone came up many times. The chain combines TRBV10-3 with TRBJ2-7; 7 bases map to TRBD1. In germline, CDR1 is ENHRY, CDR2 SYGVKD. Trimming removed 10 bases from V and 3 bases from J; junction bases left unmatched: 12. CDR3 length: 14 residues. CDR3 in amino acids: CATNRQGNLYEQYF. The CDR3 DNA reads TGTGCCACTAACCGACAGGGCAACCTCTACGAGCAGTACTTC.